This T cell receptor beta chain was identified during a study of cytomegalovirus exposure and HLA in healthy donors. Notes on this clone: What it recognizes is unknown.

PCR primers comprised 60 Vbeta and 13 Jbeta primers. The repertoire was sequenced with immunoSEQ multiplex PCR; TCRdb's copy has only in-frame clones and lacks some. Among 130,000 to 150,000 clones listed, roughly 80% were seen once. Donors were nominally healthy when sampled, though unrecorded immune exposures were likely. Notes on the study in general: TRBV6-2, TRBV6-3 and other indistinguishable V segments were excluded. V- and J-gene trimming of TCR beta was linked (in a later analysis) to a missense DCLRE1C variant.

The length of the CDR3 is 15 residues. Trimming cost V 7 bases and J 2 bases; bases outside gene matches: 7. From germline, CDR1 is WNHNN and CDR2 SYGVQD (reference sequence). The chain is built from TRBV10-1 and TRBJ2-1; the match to TRBD2 covers 8 bases. The sequenced material came from PBMCs. The receptor was derived from a man in his forties in good health and CMV-seropositive. CDR3 in DNA: TGCGCCAGCATCGGGGGGGAGGACCCCTACAATGAGCAGTTCTTC. As protein: CASIGGEDPYNEQFF.